This T cell receptor (beta chain) derives from a study of blood T cell repertoires in COVID-19. Study context: Sites across the United States, Italy and Spain contributed samples from acute and convalescent COVID-19. Sources were T cells, B-cell-depleted T cells, or PBMCs; the material itself was cDNA or gDNA.

Assay used: immunoSEQ multiplex PCR; TCRdb lists only in-frame clones, some missing. The repertoire holds about 98,000 clones, with approximately 80% as singletons. Germline values: CDR1 SQVTM, CDR2 ANQGSEA. The CDR3 has 13 amino acids. Material for sequencing was peripheral blood. This clonotype originated in a man aged 65 to 85 with active or convalescent COVID-19. The chain uses TRBV29-1 and TRBJ2-1; 7 nucleotides line up with TRBD2. CDR3: CSLWRGSYNEQFF. CDR3 sequence (DNA): TGCAGTCTCTGGCGGGGGTCCTACAATGAGCAGTTCTTC.